The 4 T cell receptor beta chains presented below share a single source sample, sequenced in a study of T cells in localized non-small cell lung cancer. TCRdb keeps only in-frame clones here, not all; method: immunoSEQ multiplex PCR. This table has 90,000 to 95,000 clones, roughly 93% appearing once. Sequencing used PBMCs, obtained before any cancer treatment. The receptors originated from a woman aged 40-75 years with stage II squamous cell lung carcinoma.

V usage is TRBV5-1 and J usage is TRBJ2-1; a weak D match, TRBD2 (5 bases). The germline CDR1 and CDR2 sequences are SGHRS and YFSETQ. V gave up 0 bases and J gave up 0 bases, with 7 bases separating them. The CDR3 is 15 residues long. The CDR3 here is CASSLDLASYNEQFF. The DNA of the CDR3 is TGCGCCAGCAGCTTGGACCTAGCCTCCTACAATGAGCAGTTCTTC.

The chain is built from TRBV27 and TRBJ1-1; D ambiguous. CDR3 length equals 15 residues. Germline V CDR1 and CDR2: MNHEY, SMNVEV (reference sequence). Deletions cut 1 base from V and 1 base from J, with 10 bases between. In DNA form, the CDR3 reads TGTGCCAGCAGTTTATATGCAGGCCCGAACACTGAAGCTTTCTTT. It is translated as CASSLYAGPNTEAFF.

This chain uses TRBV27 with TRBJ1-2, with 9 nucleotides matching TRBD1. V lost 1 base, J lost 10 bases, and 10 bases stayed unmatched. CDR1 is MNHEY and CDR2 is SMNVEV in the germline V gene (reference sequence). CDR3 size: 15 residues. The CDR3 DNA follows: TGTGCCAGCAGTTTATTCTACCGGGACAGGGAATCCTACACCTTC. Translating it yields CASSLFYRDRESYTF.

This chain connects TRBV19 to TRBJ1-2, with D perhaps TRBD1 (5 bases). CDR1 is LNHDA, CDR2 SQIVND, per germline (reference sequence). The V end lost 0 bases, the J end lost 8 bases, and 22 bases lay between the germline ends. The length of the CDR3 is 17 residues. CDR3 sequence reads: CASSIEGTRSPSGGYTF. As DNA, the CDR3 is TGTGCCAGTAGTATAGAAGGGACGCGCTCTCCGAGTGGGGGCTACACCTTC.